This TCR beta chain stems from a study of T cells after yellow fever vaccination. Turning to the study itself: The authors prepared low-cell-number fractions using SMART-Seq v4 Ultra Low Input. Study-wide findings and caveats: Clonotypes shared by both compartments, CD4 and CD8, made up a small share. FACS-sorted repertoires could contain abundant clonotypes contaminating from the bulk population.

Worth noting for this clonotype: Its antigen is not identified.

Generation of TCR cDNA used 5'RACE template switching (which added a universal primer site and UMIs). TCRdb used MiXCR to reprocess the 5' RACE reads, holding one entry per CDR3 protein. In the table there are more than 300,000 distinct CDR3 sequences, approximately 4% of which are singletons. The length of the CDR3 is 14 residues. V lost 6 bases, J lost 7 bases, and 17 bases lay in between. Germline V gene data show CDR1 as KGHDR and CDR2 as SFDVKD. V gene TRBV24-1 combines with J gene TRBJ1-2, with D perhaps matching TRBD1 (6 bases). The origin of this receptor is a young man who received the YFV17D yellow fever vaccine. Sequencing used PBMCs, obtained 15 days after the yellow fever booster vaccination. The CDR3 protein is CATSRSTGPSGYTF. The CDR3 DNA reads TGTGCCACCAGTCGATCGACAGGACCCAGTGGCTACACCTTC.